This TCR beta chain derives from a study of shared clonotypes between healthy human individuals. Study-wide background: CD8 memory received one plate per donor, CD8 naive two, CD4 memory three and CD4 naive three.

An approximately 220 ng quantity of DNA, around 30,000 T cell genomes, went into the sorted-subset replicate PCRs. Method: immunoSEQ multiplex PCR; TCRdb's copy keeps in-frame clones and lacks some. The repertoire holds about 120,000 clones, with around 68% as singletons. The CDR3 has 12 residues. Germline assignment: CDR1 SGHAT and CDR2 FQNNGV. Trimming shortened V by 5 bases and J by 3 bases, and 8 bases separated the two germline ends. CD8 memory merged CD45RO+ cells and CCR7-negative CD45RA+ TemRA cells into one population. V gene TRBV11-2 combines with J gene TRBJ2-7; maybe TRBD2 (5 bases). The sequenced sample was memory CD8+ T cells sorted from blood. Indicated subset: CD45RO+ cells pooled with CCR7-negative TemRA cells. This clonotype was sampled from a woman in her twenties or thirties in good health. The CDR3 spells CASSPTNYEQYF. The CDR3 nucleotides are TGTGCCAGCAGCCCGACTAACTACGAGCAGTACTTC. Together with reference TRBV11-2 and TRBJ2-7, the CDR3 gives the full variable domain: EAGVAQSPRYKIIEKRQSVAFWCNPISGHATLYWYQQILGQGPKLLIQFQNNGVVDDSQLPKDRFSAERLKGVDSTLKIQPAKLEDSAVYLCASSPTNYEQYFGPGTRLTVT.